This entry features one T cell receptor beta chain sequence. This clonotype was counted at least ten times. The antigen this receptor binds is unknown. No base quality information exists; no much larger clone differs at one position. This specimen belongs to a study of T cells in Graves' hyperthyroidism and ophthalmopathy (dated by TCRdb to about 2019). Looking at the study overall: Peripheral blood was collected at initial diagnosis, before any treatment. According to the paper, TCR Vbeta CDR3 sequencing was carried out on around 140 peripheral blood samples, which came from over 40 ophthalmopathy, about 75 hyperthyroidism and roughly 17 progressor patients. In addition, the study compared T-cell repertoires in thyroid tissue and in blood from 6 or 7 Graves' hyperthyroidism patients. Prospective prediction of ophthalmopathy was tested in an independent validation cohort of about 19 hyperthyroidism patients and 17 patients who later progressed to ophthalmopathy. For training and testing, the 100 or so patients in the discovery cohort were randomly divided in a 7:3 ratio. To identify distinguishing TCR V-J signatures, a discovery cohort of around 98 patients was used, comprising 40 to 45 with Graves' ophthalmopathy and 57 with stable Graves' hyperthyroidism. Once sampling was done, hyperthyroidism patients were given methimazole at a starting dose of 30 mg daily, whereas ophthalmopathy patients were given high-dose intravenous methylprednisolone. The full study reports these points: No statistical method was used to set the sample size in advance, and investigators knew the group allocation. In validation, progression to ophthalmopathy was predicted by the model with around 70% sensitivity and around 76% specificity, a median of approximately 7.1 months before onset. Blood samples also contained most of the expanded thyroid clonotypes (frequency above 0.001), which suggests that blood repertoires may reflect thyroid immune responses. A model built on a 13 V-J signature distinguished ophthalmopathy from stable hyperthyroidism, reaching about 88% sensitivity and under 84% specificity in cross-validation and 80%/75% in testing.

From the cysteine through the phenylalanine, the CDR3 covers 14 amino acids. Only the CDR3 region is kept as DNA, spanning 42 bases read in frame from base 1. Per the germline V gene (reference sequence), SEHNR is the CDR1 and FQNEAQ is the CDR2. At the junction V is shortened by 4 bases and J by 8 bases, with 12 bases in between. Ophthalmopathy patients had moderately to severely active disease, Clinical Activity Score of at least 3, NOSPECS grade of at least 4, and duration under 3 months. Patients with uncontrolled infections, other autoimmune diseases, pregnancy or lactation were excluded. Clinical symptoms, serum thyroxine and TRAb, thyroid ultrasound, and orbital computed tomography formed the basis for the diagnoses. Ficoll-Paque density gradient centrifugation was used to isolate PBMCs from around 10 ml of fresh peripheral blood. Total RNA was extracted with Trizol reagent, and quality was checked on an Agilent 2100 Bioanalyzer.

TCR beta CDR3 regions were amplified from RNA transcripts. The TCR CDR3 was subjected to a first round of RT-PCR using the HTBI primer set and the Qiagen OneStep RT-PCR kit. Libraries were constructed in a second round of multiplex PCR, after which size selection and purification were carried out. Libraries were sequenced paired-end with 100 bp reads on an Illumina HiSeq2000. In the original analysis: SOAPnuke was used to process the raw data, removing reads that contained adapters or uncalled bases, had a mean Phred below 15, or lacked an exact match to the constant primer or identifier. High-quality paired reads were merged with COPE v1.2.5, and unique nucleotide sequences were defined as clonotypes. Clonotypes were aligned to IMGT TRBV, TRBD and TRBJ reference segments using MiTCR v1.1. The analysis included only V-J combinations with a frequency above 0.0001, which together covered around 99% of the repertoires. The TCS score was defined as F50 (clonal expansion) divided by E x V (chaos), with BLOSUM62-based TCRdist calculated between CDR3 peptides within each V-J. Welch's t-statistics and random forest reduced several hundred V-J features to 13, which were used in a naive Bayes classifier (R e1071). Starting from the raw public reads, TCRdb applied fastp trimming at Q25, assembled clones with MiXCR and retained in-frame beta chains. Here each entry gathers all rows of one CDR3 protein and keeps the most common genes and DNA. TCRdb assigned the V and J calls; the authors' analysis was not used. This sample lists roughly 530,000 distinct CDR3 sequences; under 20% were detected once. 15% to 20% of the sample comes from the top ten.

The TCR comes from a woman younger than 30 with Graves' ophthalmopathy. This sequence uses TRBV7-9 and TRBJ1-6, and possibly TRBD1, on 6 matching bases. Sequenced: blood. The CDR3 protein: CASSSRGGDSPLHF. The nucleotide sequence is given as TGTGCCAGCAGCTCCAGGGGAGGGGATTCACCCCTCCACTTT.